These T cell receptor beta chains were read from a single sample in a study of blood T cells in healthy people across ages. TCRdb ran MiXCR on the 5' RACE reads and lists one entry per CDR3 protein. The sample gives roughly 800,000 distinct CDR3 sequences, around 24% of which show up once; 3% is in the top ten. The same sample was also used in a study of T cells of mothers and their children.

Sequencing used blood. These receptors were obtained from a boy under 18 in good health. Both conserved end residues are part of each CDR3. A D gene is named only where the DNA matches it firmly. Part of the rows lack a size; the others show once, few, many or a class for expanded clones.

TRBJ2-5 | TRBV12-5 | NA | few | CASGLRAETQYF | TGTGCTAGTGGTTTGCGGGCAGAGACCCAGTACTTC
TRBJ1-4 | TRBV3-1 | NA | NA | CASTLGGEKLFF | TGTGCCAGCACCCTGGGGGGTGAAAAACTGTTTTTT
TRBJ1-4 | TRBV5-4 | TRBD1 | NA | CASSVRDRGTATNEKLFF | TGTGCCAGCAGCGTCCGGGACAGGGGGACTGCAACTAATGAAAAACTGTTTTTT
TRBJ2-4 | TRBV14 | TRBD1 | NA | CASSQFHRGLKENIQYF | TGTGCCAGCAGCCAATTCCACAGGGGGCTGAAGGAAAACATTCAGTACTTC
TRBJ2-7 | TRBV27 | NA | NA | CATSRGSAAGEQYF | TGTGCCACATCAAGGGGTAGCGCGGCCGGGGAGCAGTACTTC
TRBJ1-4 | TRBV3-1 | NA | few | CASSQFGTGVHEKLFF | TGTGCCAGCAGCCAATTTGGGACCGGCGTCCACGAAAAACTGTTTTTT
TRBJ2-1 | TRBV4-1 | TRBD2 | NA | CASSQGFGGAQLDEQFF | TGCGCCAGCAGCCAAGGTTTCGGGGGGGCACAGTTGGATGAGCAGTTCTTC
TRBJ2-5 | TRBV5-1 | NA | NA | CASSLTQGGRETQYF | TGCGCCAGCAGCTTGACACAGGGAGGTCGAGAGACCCAGTACTTC
TRBJ2-5 | TRBV29-1 | NA | few | CSVDLQGGETQYF | TGCAGCGTGGACCTACAGGGCGGAGAGACCCAGTACTTC
TRBJ1-4 | TRBV19 | NA | once | CASSSAAGDGQLFF | TGTGCCAGTAGTTCGGCGGCAGGGGATGGTCAACTGTTTTTT
TRBJ2-1 | TRBV6-5 | TRBD2 | NA | CASSYQGGGTYNEQFF | TGTGCCAGCAGTTACCAAGGCGGGGGAACCTACAATGAGCAGTTCTTC
TRBJ2-7 | TRBV7-9 | NA | NA | CASSPRGNAYEQYF | TGTGCCAGCAGCCCCCGGGGAAACGCCTACGAGCAGTACTTC
TRBJ2-7 | TRBV5-6 | NA | NA | CASSLLSTYEQYF | TGTGCCAGCAGCTTGCTGAGCACCTACGAGCAGTACTTC
TRBJ2-5 | TRBV2 | NA | NA | CASGWGRTNLKEQYF | TGTGCCAGCGGGTGGGGGCGGACAAACTTAAAGGAGCAGTACTTC
TRBJ1-1 | TRBV28 | NA | few | CASSLNFGTGNTEAFF | TGTGCCAGCAGTTTAAATTTCGGGACGGGGAACACTGAAGCTTTCTTT
TRBJ2-2 | TRBV12-3/TRBV12-4 | TRBD1 | few | CASSFGQGRELFF | TGTGCCAGCAGTTTCGGACAGGGCCGGGAGCTGTTTTTT
TRBJ1-2 | TRBV3-1 | NA | NA | CASSQDPQSYGYTF | TGTGCCAGCAGCCAAGATCCACAGAGCTATGGCTACACCTTC
TRBJ1-4 | TRBV7-9 | TRBD1 | few | CASRHLAGQGGLNEKLFF | TGTGCCAGCAGGCACCTCGCAGGACAGGGGGGCCTTAATGAAAAACTGTTTTTT
TRBJ2-1 | TRBV5-1 | TRBD2 | NA | CASSLVGTSSLTEQFF | TGCGCCAGCAGCTTGGTGGGGACTAGCTCCCTCACCGAGCAGTTCTTC
TRBJ2-1 | TRBV20-1 | TRBD2 | few | CSAATSGVYNEQFF | TGCAGTGCCGCGACTAGCGGGGTTTACAATGAGCAGTTCTTC
TRBJ2-7 | TRBV20-1 | NA | few | CSATAGSYEQYF | TGCAGTGCTACGGCAGGGAGCTACGAGCAGTACTTC
TRBJ2-7 | TRBV12-3/TRBV12-4 | NA | NA | CASSSSLDEQYF | TGTGCCAGCAGTTCTTCCCTTGACGAGCAGTACTTC
TRBJ1-2 | TRBV12-3/TRBV12-4 | NA | NA | CASSWETFNYGYTF | TGTGCCAGCAGTTGGGAGACTTTTAACTATGGCTACACCTTC
TRBJ1-2 | TRBV9 | NA | few | CASSGRGKPNYGYTF | TGTGCCAGCAGCGGAAGGGGGAAACCTAACTATGGCTACACCTTC
TRBJ2-5 | TRBV20-1 | NA | many | CSAPRETQYF | TGCAGTGCCCCGCGAGAGACCCAGTACTTC
TRBJ1-2 | TRBV12-3/TRBV12-4 | TRBD1 | NA | CASRTNRGANYGYTF | TGTGCCAGCAGGACAAACAGGGGAGCTAACTATGGCTACACCTTC
TRBJ1-1 | TRBV5-1 | NA | NA | CASSWQGSEAFF | TGCGCCAGCAGCTGGCAGGGGAGTGAAGCTTTCTTT
TRBJ2-7 | TRBV29-1 | NA | NA | CSVYGGATYEQYF | TGCAGCGTTTACGGGGGCGCGACCTACGAGCAGTACTTC
TRBJ2-2 | TRBV12-3/TRBV12-4 | NA | NA | CASASGELFF | TGTGCCAGCGCTTCCGGGGAGCTGTTTTTT
TRBJ1-1 | TRBV12-3/TRBV12-4 | NA | NA | CASSSTGKAFF | TGTGCCAGCAGTTCCACAGGGAAAGCTTTCTTT
TRBJ2-1 | TRBV2 | NA | few | CASRRDSYNEQFF | TGCGCCAGCAGGCGGGACAGCTACAATGAGCAGTTCTTC
TRBJ2-3 | TRBV10-3 | NA | once | CAISGRPSSTDTQYF | TGTGCCATCAGCGGACGGCCTTCTAGCACAGATACGCAGTATTTT
TRBJ2-5 | TRBV12-3/TRBV12-4 | NA | NA | CASTQADGGTPEETQYF | TGTGCCAGCACCCAGGCGGACGGAGGTACCCCCGAAGAGACCCAGTACTTC
TRBJ2-3 | TRBV6-2/TRBV6-3 | NA | NA | CASRGTGTVPGTQYF | TGTGCCAGCAGGGGGACCGGGACTGTCCCAGGAACGCAGTATTTT
TRBJ2-5 | TRBV12-5 | NA | NA | CASGRGDRKETQYF | TGTGCTAGTGGTCGCGGGGACAGAAAAGAGACCCAGTACTTC
TRBJ1-1 | TRBV9 | NA | NA | CASSPAGLTNTEAFF | TGTGCCAGCAGCCCCGCGGGATTGACGAACACTGAAGCTTTCTTT
TRBJ1-5 | TRBV12-3/TRBV12-4 | NA | few | CASSTEGNQPQHF | TGTGCCAGCAGTACAGAGGGGAATCAGCCCCAGCATTTT
TRBJ2-1 | TRBV4-1 | NA | NA | CASSQDPSYNEQFF | TGCGCCAGCAGCCAAGATCCATCTTACAATGAGCAGTTCTTC
TRBJ1-5 | TRBV18 | NA | NA | CASSPSATSNQPQHF | TGTGCCAGCTCACCATCCGCTACGAGCAATCAGCCCCAGCATTTT
TRBJ1-2 | TRBV30 | NA | NA | CAWSVPGRGYGYTF | TGTGCCTGGAGTGTACCGGGGCGAGGCTATGGCTACACCTTC
TRBJ2-7 | TRBV6-2/TRBV6-3 | NA | few | CASSQDNYEQYF | TGTGCCAGCAGCCAGGACAACTACGAGCAGTACTTC
TRBJ1-3 | TRBV5-5 | NA | NA | CASSFLPGGVGNTIYF | TGTGCCAGCAGCTTCCTCCCGGGGGGCGTTGGAAACACCATATATTTT
TRBJ2-3 | TRBV20-1 | TRBD2 | NA | CSARTSGGFDTQYF | TGCAGTGCTAGGACTAGCGGGGGGTTCGATACGCAGTATTTT
TRBJ2-2 | TRBV6-5 | NA | few | CASSPRRVNTGELFF | TGTGCCAGCAGCCCCCGAAGGGTGAACACCGGGGAGCTGTTTTTT